The clone carrying this TCR beta chain turned up a few times. As yet, its antigen is unknown. The sample belongs to a study of response to subunit inactivated influenza vaccine. Study-level points and caveats: Few additional T cells are recruited per seasonal influenza vaccination, authors suggested.

TCRdb fed the RT-PCR reads into MiXCR, producing one record per CDR3 protein. The table has about 240,000 distinct CDR3 sequences, over 9% seen once; the top ten hold approximately 8.3%. Germline lookup yields CDR1 KGHDR and CDR2 SFDVKD. The V end lost 6 bases, the J end lost 3 bases, and 0 bases lay between the germline ends. CDR3 length equals 10 residues. This rearrangement joins TRBV24-1 to TRBJ2-3; no clear D. This TCR was recovered from a man between 45 and 60 years old who received an inactivated influenza vaccine. The source was non-naive T cells sorted from PBMCs, collected approximately 15 days before vaccination. Here the CDR3 DNA reads TGTGCCACCAGTACAGATACGCAGTATTTT. This gives the protein CATSTDTQYF.